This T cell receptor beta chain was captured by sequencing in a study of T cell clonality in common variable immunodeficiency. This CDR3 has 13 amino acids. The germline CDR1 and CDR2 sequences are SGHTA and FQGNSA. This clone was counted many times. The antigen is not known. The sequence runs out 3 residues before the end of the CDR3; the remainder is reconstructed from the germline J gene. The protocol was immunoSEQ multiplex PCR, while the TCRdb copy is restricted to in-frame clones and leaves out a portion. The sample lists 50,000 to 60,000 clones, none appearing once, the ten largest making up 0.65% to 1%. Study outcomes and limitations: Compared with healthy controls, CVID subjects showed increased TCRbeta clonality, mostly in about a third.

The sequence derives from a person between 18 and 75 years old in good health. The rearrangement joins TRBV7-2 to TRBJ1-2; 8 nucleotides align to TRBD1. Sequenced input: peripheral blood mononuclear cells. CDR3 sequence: CASRLTGGGGYTF. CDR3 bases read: TGTGCCAGCAGACTAACAGGGGGGGGAGGC.